This entry concerns a single TCR beta chain. Its antigen is as yet unknown. Whereas donors were nominally healthy upon sampling, unrecorded immune exposures were probable. This specimen belongs to a study of cytomegalovirus exposure and HLA in healthy donors. As for the study in general: The study placed approximately 78% of its approximately 360 genotyped donors in the Caucasian-associated ancestry cluster.

The CDR3 spans 19 residues. PCR involved 60 Vbeta and 13 Jbeta primers. This table comes from immunoSEQ multiplex PCR, and its TCRdb copy is limited to in-frame clones, with some not included. The profile covers 90,000 to 95,000 clones, with more than 70% appearing a single time and about 4.4% taken by the ten largest. Study-wide results and caveats: Follow-up analysis found HLA locus-dependent TCR association rates, highest for DRB1 and lowest for HLA-C.

The sequenced material came from PBMCs. V gene TRBV12-2 combines with J gene TRBJ1-6; the table's D call TRBD1 went unverified against the DNA. TRBV12-2 is described as a pseudogene. The clonotype was recovered from a male donor in good health and CMV-seropositive. The CDR3 nucleotides read TGTGCAAGTCGCGAAGGACAGGGCGACCTCAGCTCCTATAATTCACCCCTCCACTTT. Residues: CASREGQGDLSSYNSPLHF.